This T cell receptor beta chain originates from a study of T cell repertoires in ileal Crohn's disease. Study-wide context: All patients had surgery for stricturing (around 60%) or penetrating (around 40%) disease. Postoperative therapy was given to about half: 11 thiopurines, 18 anti-TNF agents.

Time point indicated: neoterminal ileum biopsy at postoperative endoscopy, about 6 months after surgery. V lost 1 base to trimming and J lost 1 base; unmatched junction nucleotides: 9. Germline CDR1 SGHAT, CDR2 FQNNGV. This CDR3 is built from 17 residues. Per sample, roughly 500 nanograms of biopsy DNA were TCRB immunosequenced. This table comes from immunoSEQ multiplex PCR, and its TCRdb copy is limited to in-frame clones, with some not included. The sample records some 9,100 clones, around 80% being singletons. This receptor was obtained from an adult with Crohn's disease. Sequenced input: ileal tissue. The gene calls are TRBV11-2 and TRBJ2-7, with 8 bases aligning to TRBD1. The CDR3 here is CASSLGLGGQVSYEQYF. The DNA for the CDR3 is TGTGCCAGCAGCTTAGGCCTAGGGGGACAGGTTTCCTACGAGCAGTACTTC.